This T cell receptor beta chain was sequenced in a study of T cells after yellow fever vaccination. Across the whole study: Those fractions that held only low numbers of cells were prepared using the SMART-Seq v4 Ultra Low Input RNA kit.

Conversion of TCR transcripts into cDNA relied on 5'RACE template switching, which added a universal primer site and UMIs. TCRdb fed the 5' RACE reads into MiXCR, producing one record per CDR3 protein. The sample has about 340,000 distinct CDR3 sequences, about 9.5% seen once. The V gene's germline CDR1 is LGHNA and CDR2 YNFKEQ. The CDR3 covers 17 residues. V lost 1 base to trimming and J lost 6 bases, with 18 bases between them. Study results and caveats: Among primary-vaccination clones, most reappeared after the booster, at roughly 96% for CD4 and 85% to 90% for CD8. A weaker secondary response peaked on day 5, the primary on day 15.

Comment on this clonotype: Its antigen is unidentified.

This receptor was identified in a man between 18 and 35 years old who received the YFV17D yellow fever vaccine. Sequencing used PBMCs, obtained on the day of the first yellow fever vaccination. The chain is built from TRBV4-2 and TRBJ2-2; D is perhaps TRBD2 (6 bases). The CDR3 sequence is CASSQVGLVDSSGELFF. The CDR3, as DNA: TGTGCCAGCAGCCAAGTGGGACTCGTCGATAGCTCCGGGGAGCTGTTTTTT.